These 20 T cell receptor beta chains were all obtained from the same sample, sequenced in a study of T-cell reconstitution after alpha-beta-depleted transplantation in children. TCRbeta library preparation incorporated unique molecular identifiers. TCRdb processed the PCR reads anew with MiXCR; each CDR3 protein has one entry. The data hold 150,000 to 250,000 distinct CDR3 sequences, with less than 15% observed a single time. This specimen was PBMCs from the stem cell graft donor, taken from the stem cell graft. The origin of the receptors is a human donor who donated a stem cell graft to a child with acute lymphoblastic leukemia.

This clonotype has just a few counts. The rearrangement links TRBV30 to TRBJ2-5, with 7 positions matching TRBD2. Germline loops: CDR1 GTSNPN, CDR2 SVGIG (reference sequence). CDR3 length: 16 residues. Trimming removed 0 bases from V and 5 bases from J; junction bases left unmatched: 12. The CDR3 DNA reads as TGTGCCTGGAGTGTACGCGGGAGTCGTTGGCGGGAGACCCAGTACTTC. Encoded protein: CAWSVRGSRWRETQYF.

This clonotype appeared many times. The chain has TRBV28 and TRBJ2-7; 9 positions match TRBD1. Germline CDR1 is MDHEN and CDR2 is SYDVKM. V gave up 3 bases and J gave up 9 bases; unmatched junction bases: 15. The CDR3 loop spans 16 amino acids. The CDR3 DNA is TGTGCCAGCAGTTTGTGGGGACAGGGTTCTTCATTAGGGCAGTACTTC. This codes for CASSLWGQGSSLGQYF.

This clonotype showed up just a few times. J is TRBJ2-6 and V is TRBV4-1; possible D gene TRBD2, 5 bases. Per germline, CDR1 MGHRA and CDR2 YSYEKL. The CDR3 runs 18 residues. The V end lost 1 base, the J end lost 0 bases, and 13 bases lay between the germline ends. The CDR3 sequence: CASSQGVRRGSGANVLTF. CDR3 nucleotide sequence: TGCGCCAGCAGCCAAGGCGTCAGACGGGGCTCTGGGGCCAACGTCCTGACTTTC.

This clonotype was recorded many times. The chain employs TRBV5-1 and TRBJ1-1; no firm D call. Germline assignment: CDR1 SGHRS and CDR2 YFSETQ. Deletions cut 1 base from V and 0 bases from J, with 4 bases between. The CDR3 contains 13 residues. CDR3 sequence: CASSLILNTEAFF. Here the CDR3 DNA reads TGCGCCAGCAGCTTGATTCTGAACACTGAAGCTTTCTTT.

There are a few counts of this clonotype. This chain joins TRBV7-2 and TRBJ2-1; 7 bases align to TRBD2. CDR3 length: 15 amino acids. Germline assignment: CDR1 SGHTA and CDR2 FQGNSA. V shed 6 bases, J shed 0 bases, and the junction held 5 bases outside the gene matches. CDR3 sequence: CASRASGSSYNEQFF. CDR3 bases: TGTGCCAGCAGGGCTAGCGGAAGCTCCTACAATGAGCAGTTCTTC.

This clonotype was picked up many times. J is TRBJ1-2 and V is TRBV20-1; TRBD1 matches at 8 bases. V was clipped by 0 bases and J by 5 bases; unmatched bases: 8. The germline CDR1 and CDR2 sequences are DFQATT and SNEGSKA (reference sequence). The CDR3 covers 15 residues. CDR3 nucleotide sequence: TGCAGTGCTAGAGATCCGGCAGGGGGCAAATATGGCTACACCTTC. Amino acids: CSARDPAGGKYGYTF.

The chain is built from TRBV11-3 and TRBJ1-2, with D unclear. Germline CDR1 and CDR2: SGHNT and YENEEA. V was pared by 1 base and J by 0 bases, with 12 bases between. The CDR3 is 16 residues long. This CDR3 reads CASSLAPPGTNYGYTF. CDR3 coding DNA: TGTGCCAGCAGCTTAGCCCCCCCCGGGACTAACTATGGCTACACCTTC. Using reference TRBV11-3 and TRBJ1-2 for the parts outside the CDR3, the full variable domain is EAGVVQSPRYKIIEKKQPVAFWCNPISGHNTLYWYLQNLGQGPELLIRYENEEAVDDSQLPKDRFSAERLKGVDSTLKIQPAELGDSAVYLCASSLAPPGTNYGYTFGSGTRLTVV.

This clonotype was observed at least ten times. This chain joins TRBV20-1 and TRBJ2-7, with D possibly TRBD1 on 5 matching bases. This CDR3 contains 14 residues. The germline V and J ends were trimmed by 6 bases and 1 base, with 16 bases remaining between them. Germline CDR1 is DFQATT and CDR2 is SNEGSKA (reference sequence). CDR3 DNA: TGCAGTGCACCCAGGGATACCTTTTCCTACGAGCAGTACTTC. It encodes CSAPRDTFSYEQYF.

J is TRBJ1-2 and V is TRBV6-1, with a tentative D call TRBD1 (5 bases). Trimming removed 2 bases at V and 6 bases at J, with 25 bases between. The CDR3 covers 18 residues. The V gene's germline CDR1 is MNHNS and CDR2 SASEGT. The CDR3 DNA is TGTGCCAGCAGTGAACGCAAAAGCTACAGATTAGGACAAAATGGCTACACCTTC. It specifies CASSERKSYRLGQNGYTF.

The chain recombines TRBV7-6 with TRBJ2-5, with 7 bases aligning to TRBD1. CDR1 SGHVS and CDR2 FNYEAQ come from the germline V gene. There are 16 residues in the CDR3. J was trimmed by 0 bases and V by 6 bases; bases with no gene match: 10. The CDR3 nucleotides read TGTGCCAGCAGGGGTCGGACAGGACGACACCAAGAGACCCAGTACTTC. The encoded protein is CASRGRTGRHQETQYF. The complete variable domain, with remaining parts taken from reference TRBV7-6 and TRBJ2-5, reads GAGVSQSPRYKVTKRGQDVALRCDPISGHVSLYWYRQALGQGPEFLTYFNYEAQQDKSGLPNDRFSAERPEGSISTLTIQRTEQRDSAMYRCASRGRTGRHQETQYFGPGTRLLVL.

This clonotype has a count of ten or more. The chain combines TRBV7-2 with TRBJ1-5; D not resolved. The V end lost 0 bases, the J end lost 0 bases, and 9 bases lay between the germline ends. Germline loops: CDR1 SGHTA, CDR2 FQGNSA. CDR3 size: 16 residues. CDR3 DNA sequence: TGTGCCAGCAGCTTAGCAGGGTCTCTTAGCAATCAGCCCCAGCATTTT. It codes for CASSLAGSLSNQPQHF.

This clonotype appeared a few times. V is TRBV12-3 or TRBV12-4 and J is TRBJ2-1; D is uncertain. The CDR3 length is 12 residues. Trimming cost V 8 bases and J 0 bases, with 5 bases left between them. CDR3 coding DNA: TGTGCCAGCTCCGCCTCCTACAATGAGCAGTTCTTC. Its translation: CASSASYNEQFF.

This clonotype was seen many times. As DNA, the CDR3 is TGCAGCGTTGAAGGGCTAAAAGGCTACAATGAGCAGTTCTTC. It translates to CSVEGLKGYNEQFF. The V call is TRBV29-1, the J call TRBJ2-1; D is uncertain. The CDR3 length is 14 residues. Trimming stripped 1 base from V and 3 bases from J, with 10 bases between. Germline V gene sequence: CDR1 SQVTM, CDR2 ANQGSEA.

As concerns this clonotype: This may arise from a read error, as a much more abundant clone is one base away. CDR3 nucleotides: TGCAGCGCCCAAGGACAGGCCAAGCAGCCCCAGCATTTT. Amino acid sequence: CSAQGQAKQPQHF. The chain carries TRBV29-1 and TRBJ1-5, with 7 bases that match TRBD1. This CDR3 has 13 residues. The ends lost 7 bases at V and 7 bases at J; junction bases unmatched: 10. Germline loops: CDR1 SQVTM, CDR2 ANQGSEA.

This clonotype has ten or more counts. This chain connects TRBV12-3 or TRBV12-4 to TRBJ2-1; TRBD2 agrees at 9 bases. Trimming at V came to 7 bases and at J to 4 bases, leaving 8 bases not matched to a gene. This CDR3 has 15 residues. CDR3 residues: CASTSAGGPYNEQFF. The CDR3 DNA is TGTGCCAGCACCTCAGCGGGGGGACCTTACAATGAGCAGTTCTTC.

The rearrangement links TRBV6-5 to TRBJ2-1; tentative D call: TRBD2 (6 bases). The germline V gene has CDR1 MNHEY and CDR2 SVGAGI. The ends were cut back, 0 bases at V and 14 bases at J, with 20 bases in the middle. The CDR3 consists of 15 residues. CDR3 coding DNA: TGTGCCAGCAGTTACTCACGCCTAGCGTGGGTAGGGGAGTTCTTC. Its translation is CASSYSRLAWVGEFF.

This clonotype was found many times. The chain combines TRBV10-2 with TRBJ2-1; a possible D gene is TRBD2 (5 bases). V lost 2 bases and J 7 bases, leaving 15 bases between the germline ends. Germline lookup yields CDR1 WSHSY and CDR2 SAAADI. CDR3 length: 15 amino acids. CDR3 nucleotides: TGCGCCAGCAGTGAGGGCGAGCGGCGAGGAAATGAGCAGTTCTTC. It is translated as CASSEGERRGNEQFF.

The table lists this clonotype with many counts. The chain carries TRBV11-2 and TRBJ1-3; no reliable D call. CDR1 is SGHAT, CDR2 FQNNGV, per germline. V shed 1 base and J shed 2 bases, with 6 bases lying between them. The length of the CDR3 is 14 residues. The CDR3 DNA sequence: TGTGCCAGCAGCTTAGTGGTCACTGGAAACACCATATATTTT. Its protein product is CASSLVVTGNTIYF.

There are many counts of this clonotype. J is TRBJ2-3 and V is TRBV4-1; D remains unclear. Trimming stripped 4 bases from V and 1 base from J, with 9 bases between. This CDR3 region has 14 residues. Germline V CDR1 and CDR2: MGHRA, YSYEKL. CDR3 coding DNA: TGCGCCAGCAGCCCGACCGCTCGCACAGATACGCAGTATTTT. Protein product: CASSPTARTDTQYF.

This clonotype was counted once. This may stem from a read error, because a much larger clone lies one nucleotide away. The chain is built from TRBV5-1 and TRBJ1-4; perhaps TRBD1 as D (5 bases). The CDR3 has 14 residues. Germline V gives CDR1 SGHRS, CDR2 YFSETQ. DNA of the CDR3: TGCGCCAGCGGCTTGGCGCAGGGCGGAGAAAAACTGTTTTTT. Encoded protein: CASGLAQGGEKLFF.